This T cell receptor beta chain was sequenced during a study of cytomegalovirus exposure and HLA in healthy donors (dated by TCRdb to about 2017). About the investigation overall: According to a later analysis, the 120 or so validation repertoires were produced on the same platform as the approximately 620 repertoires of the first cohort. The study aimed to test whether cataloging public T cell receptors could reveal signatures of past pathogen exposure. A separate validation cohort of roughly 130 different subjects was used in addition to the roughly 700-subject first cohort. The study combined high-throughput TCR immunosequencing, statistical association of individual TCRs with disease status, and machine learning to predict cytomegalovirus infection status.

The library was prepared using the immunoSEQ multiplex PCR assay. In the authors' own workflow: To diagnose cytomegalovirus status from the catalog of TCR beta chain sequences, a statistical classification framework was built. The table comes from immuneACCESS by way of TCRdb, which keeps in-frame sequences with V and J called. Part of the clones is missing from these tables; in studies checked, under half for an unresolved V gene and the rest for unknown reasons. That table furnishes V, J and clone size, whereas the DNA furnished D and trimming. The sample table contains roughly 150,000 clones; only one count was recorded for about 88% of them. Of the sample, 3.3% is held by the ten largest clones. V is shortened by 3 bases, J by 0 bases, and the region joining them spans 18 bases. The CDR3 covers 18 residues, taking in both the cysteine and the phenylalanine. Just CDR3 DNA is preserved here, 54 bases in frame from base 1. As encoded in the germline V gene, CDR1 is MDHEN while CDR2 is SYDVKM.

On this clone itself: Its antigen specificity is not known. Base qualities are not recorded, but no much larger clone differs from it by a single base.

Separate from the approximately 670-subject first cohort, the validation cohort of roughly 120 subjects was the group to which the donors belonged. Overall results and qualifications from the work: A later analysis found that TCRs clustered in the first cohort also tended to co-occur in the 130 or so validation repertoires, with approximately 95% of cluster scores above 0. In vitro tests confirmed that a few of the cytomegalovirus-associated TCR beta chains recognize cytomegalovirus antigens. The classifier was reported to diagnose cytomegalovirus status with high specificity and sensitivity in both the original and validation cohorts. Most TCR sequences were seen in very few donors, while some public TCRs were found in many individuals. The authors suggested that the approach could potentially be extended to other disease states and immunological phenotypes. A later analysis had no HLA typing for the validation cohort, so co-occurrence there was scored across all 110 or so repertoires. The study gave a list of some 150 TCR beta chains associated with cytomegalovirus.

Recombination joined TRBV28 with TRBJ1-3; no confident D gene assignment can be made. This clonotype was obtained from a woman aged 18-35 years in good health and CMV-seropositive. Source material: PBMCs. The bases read TGTGCCAGCAGTTTGAACAGTCTCATACTTAGCTCTGGAAACACCATATATTTT. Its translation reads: CASSLNSLILSSGNTIYF. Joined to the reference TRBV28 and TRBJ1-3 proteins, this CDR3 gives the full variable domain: DVKVTQSSRYLVKRTGEKVFLECVQDMDHENMFWYRQDPGLGLRLIYFSYDVKMKEKGDIPEGYSVSREKKERFSLILESASTNQTSMYLCASSLNSLILSSGNTIYFGEGSWLTVV.